What follows are 24 T cell receptor beta chains derived from one specimen sequenced in a study of cytomegalovirus exposure and HLA in healthy donors. PCR was performed using 60 Vbeta and 13 Jbeta primers. Libraries were prepared by immunoSEQ multiplex PCR; TCRdb keeps only in-frame clonotypes and omits some of them. The profile shows 55,000 to 80,000 clones, about two thirds of them singletons. Specimen: PBMCs. The receptor set was obtained from a woman aged 25 to 39 in good health and CMV-seronegative.

V gene TRBV10-3 combines with J gene TRBJ1-4, with D uncertain. The V end was cut by 2 bases, the J end by 8 bases, with 15 bases between. This CDR3 has 15 residues. The V gene's germline CDR1 is ENHRY and CDR2 SYGVKD. For the CDR3, the DNA is TGTGCCATCAGTGAGCCCCTGGACGGAGGAGAAAAACTGTTTTTT. It codes for CAISEPLDGGEKLFF.

As to this clone: A read error may produce the germline difference seen at one junction end. This chain joins TRBV7-9 and TRBJ2-5, with D perhaps TRBD1 (6 bases). The J call is in doubt because the DNA end fits TRBJ2-7 better. Germline V gene data show CDR1 as SEHNR and CDR2 as FQNEAQ (reference sequence). This CDR3 spans 12 amino acids. The CDR3: CSSSRGTYEQYF. CDR3 in DNA: TGTTCCAGCAGCAGGGGAACCTACGAGCAGTACTTC.

The chain has TRBV11-2 and TRBJ2-7, with 8 bases that match TRBD1. Germline-derived CDR1 and CDR2 are SGHAT and FQNNGV. This CDR3 is 16 amino acids long. The V gene end was trimmed by 6 bases and the J gene end by 7 bases; junction bases not matched to a gene: 17. The CDR3 loop is CASSFKGGQASGEQYF. The CDR3 DNA follows: TGTGCCAGCAGTTTCAAAGGGGGACAGGCGTCCGGGGAGCAGTACTTC.

This clone appeared once. The CDR3 coding sequence is TGTGCCAGCAGTCTCGCAGGGGCTGGAAACACCATATATTTT. It translates to CASSLAGAGNTIYF. The V call is TRBV6-6, the J call TRBJ1-3, with D tentatively TRBD1 (6 bases). The CDR3 totals 14 residues. The germline CDR1 and CDR2 sequences are MNHNY and SVGAGI (reference sequence). The germline V and J ends were trimmed by 5 bases and 2 bases, with 10 bases remaining between them.

V gene TRBV27 combines with J gene TRBJ1-6; TRBD1 matches 7 bases. Germline V gives CDR1 MNHEY, CDR2 SMNVEV (reference sequence). V lost 4 bases and J lost 8; bases outside the gene matches: 5. CDR3 length: 14 residues. This CDR3 reads CASSYRGGDSPLHF. The CDR3 nucleotides are TGTGCCAGCAGTTACAGGGGTGGAGATTCACCCCTCCACTTT.

This clone was seen only a few times. V and J are TRBV5-4 and TRBJ2-1, with D possibly being TRBD2 (5 bases). The CDR3 is 15 residues long. CDR1 and CDR2 from the germline V gene are SGHNT and YYREEE (reference sequence). V shed 4 bases and J shed 0 bases, with 11 bases lying between them. CDR3 region: CASSRVAGSYNEQFF. As DNA, the CDR3 is TGTGCCAGCAGCCGAGTTGCGGGCTCCTACAATGAGCAGTTCTTC.

The rearrangement joins TRBV6-4 to TRBJ2-5, with 8 bases aligning to TRBD1. The last part of the DNA fits TRBJ2-7 better; the J call may be wrong. Per the germline V gene, CDR1 is MRHNA and CDR2 is SNTAGT. The CDR3 is 14 residues long. This CDR3 reads CASKFGTGPYEQYF. Here the CDR3 DNA reads TGTGCCAGCAAGTTTGGGACAGGACCCTACGAGCAGTACTTC.

Written as DNA, the CDR3 is TGTGCCAGCCGGGGGAGCTACGAGCAGTACTTC. As protein: CASRGSYEQYF. J is TRBJ2-7 and V is TRBV2; maybe TRBD2 (6 bases). The CDR3 length is 11 residues. V was trimmed by 8 bases and J by 3 bases, leaving 8 bases between them. The germline gives CDR1 SNHLY, CDR2 FYNNEI.

This clone was seen a few times. The CDR3 spells CASSLGGDPSYEQYF. The CDR3 region has the DNA TGTGCCAGCAGCTTAGGCGGCGACCCCTCCTACGAGCAGTACTTC. The chain recombines TRBV11-3 with TRBJ2-7; D remains ambiguous. V lost 1 base and J lost 0, with 10 bases in between. CDR3 length: 15 residues. Germline-derived CDR1 and CDR2 are SGHNT and YENEEA.

The V gene is TRBV6-1, the J gene TRBJ1-4; TRBD1 agrees at 8 bases. Germline CDR1 and CDR2: MNHNS and SASEGT. J gave up 8 bases and V 8 bases, and 10 bases lay outside the gene matches. The CDR3 sequence is 14 residues long. CDR3 sequence (DNA): TGTGCCAGCGGGCGGGACAGGACGCGCGAAAAACTGTTTTTT. It translates to CASGRDRTREKLFF.

The chain combines TRBV18 with TRBJ2-7; 7 nucleotides agree with TRBD1. Losses at the gene ends were 3 bases for V and 2 bases for J; bases not matched to a gene: 1. Germline V gene lookup returns CDR1 KGHSH and CDR2 LQKENI. The CDR3 spans 13 residues. The CDR3 protein is CASSPGTAYEQYF. In DNA, the CDR3 is TGTGCCAGCTCACCCGGGACAGCCTACGAGCAGTACTTC.

The CDR3 bases are TGTGCCAGCAGTCCCGGACTGGCCCCCGGGGAGCTGTTTTTT. Translation: CASSPGLAPGELFF. The chain couples TRBV6-6 to TRBJ2-2; TRBD2 is a possible D gene (5 bases). The germline V and J ends were trimmed by 5 bases and 6 bases, with 13 bases remaining between them. The CDR3 consists of 14 residues. Germline V gene lookup returns CDR1 MNHNY and CDR2 SVGAGI (reference sequence).

This clone showed up just once. J is TRBJ2-7 and V is TRBV10-3; a weak D match, TRBD2 (6 bases). The CDR3 extends over 14 amino acids. The V gene's germline CDR1 is ENHRY and CDR2 SYGVKD. Deletions cut 0 bases from V and 5 bases from J, with 11 bases between. CDR3 region: CAISESMGGDEQYF. Written as DNA, the CDR3 is TGTGCCATCAGTGAGTCGATGGGGGGAGACGAGCAGTACTTC.

This clone showed up just a few times. This chain uses TRBV14 with TRBJ1-1; D ambiguous. The CDR3 runs to 14 residues. Trimming cost V 1 base and J 0 bases, with 6 bases left between them. Germline assignment: CDR1 SGHDN and CDR2 FVKESK. CDR3 bases: TGTGCCAGCAGCCAAGGTTCGTTGAACACTGAAGCTTTCTTT. It yields the protein CASSQGSLNTEAFF.

This chain links TRBV4-2 with TRBJ2-3, with 12 bases aligning to TRBD2. After removal of 1 base from V and 1 base from J, the junction contained 9 bases not matched to a gene. Germline CDR1 LGHNA, CDR2 YNFKEQ. The CDR3 is 19 amino acids. CDR3 nucleotides: TGTGCCAGCAGCCAAGTCAGAACTAGCGGGGGGCGGGGCACAGATACGCAGTATTTT. Protein: CASSQVRTSGGRGTDTQYF.

The chain couples TRBV7-2 to TRBJ2-7; no definite D call. The length of the CDR3 is 12 residues. From germline, CDR1 is SGHTA and CDR2 FQGNSA. The ends were cut back, 3 bases at V and 4 bases at J, with 7 bases in the middle. CDR3 sequence: CASSFDRYEQYF. Written as DNA, the CDR3 is TGTGCCAGCAGCTTCGATCGGTACGAGCAGTACTTC.

This rearrangement joins TRBV5-4 to TRBJ2-5; 9 positions agree with TRBD1. The CDR3 spans 15 residues. Germline loops: CDR1 SGHNT, CDR2 YYREEE (reference sequence). The V gene end was trimmed by 2 bases and the J gene end by 5 bases; junction bases not matched to a gene: 7. CDR3 residues: CASSLAQGARETQYF. As DNA, the CDR3 is TGTGCCAGCAGCTTAGCACAGGGGGCGCGCGAGACCCAGTACTTC.

The chain uses TRBV14 and TRBJ2-3; possible D gene TRBD1, 6 bases. Looked up from germline, CDR1 is SGHDN and CDR2 is FVKESK. V lost 1 base and J lost 0, with 11 bases in between. The CDR3 consists of 16 residues. The CDR3 region is CASSQGRGGSTDTQYF. CDR3 bases: TGTGCCAGCAGCCAAGGCAGGGGCGGTAGCACAGATACGCAGTATTTT.

This clone was recorded a few times. V gene TRBV15 combines with J gene TRBJ1-1; the D gene is possibly TRBD1 (6 bases). V lost 1 base and J 5 bases, leaving 14 bases between the germline ends. The CDR3 contains 15 residues. The germline gives CDR1 LNHNV, CDR2 YYDKDF (reference sequence). CDR3: CATSRGGGARTEAFF. DNA for the CDR3: TGTGCCACCAGCAGAGGAGGGGGGGCGCGGACTGAAGCTTTCTTT.

The V gene is TRBV13, the J gene TRBJ1-1; 7 bases are shared with TRBD1. Looked up from germline, CDR1 is PRHDT and CDR2 is FYEKMQ (reference sequence). V lost 5 bases and J lost 4; bases outside the gene matches: 4. CDR3 length equals 13 residues. As DNA, the CDR3 is TGTGCCAGCAGCATGACAGGGAGCACTGAAGCTTTCTTT. Translation: CASSMTGSTEAFF.

This clone qualifies as medium-sized (0.01 to 0.1%). The chain combines TRBV2 with TRBJ2-1; weak D call: TRBD2 (6 bases). V was trimmed by 1 base and J by 4 bases, leaving 17 bases between them. The CDR3 has 17 amino acids. CDR1 is SNHLY and CDR2 is FYNNEI in the germline V gene. As DNA, the CDR3 is TGTGCCAGCAGTGAAGAACTAGCAATTGGTATTTACAATGAGCAGTTCTTC. It encodes CASSEELAIGIYNEQFF.

The rearrangement links TRBV5-6 to TRBJ2-4; D is possibly TRBD1 (5 bases). The V end was cut by 1 base, the J end by 1 base, with 6 bases between. The CDR3 is made up of 14 amino acids. Germline values: CDR1 SGHDT, CDR2 YYEEEE. The CDR3 coding sequence is TGTGCCAGCAGCTTGAGGGGTGCCAAAAACATTCAGTACTTC. Residues: CASSLRGAKNIQYF.

A few counts support this clone. V and J are TRBV4-1 and TRBJ2-7; 9 bases fit TRBD1. This CDR3 is built from 14 residues. With V trimmed by 3 bases and J by 2 bases, 2 bases remained unmatched. The germline V gene has CDR1 MGHRA and CDR2 YSYEKL. For the CDR3, the DNA is TGCGCCAGCAGCCACCGGACAGGGGCCTACGAGCAGTACTTC. This codes for CASSHRTGAYEQYF.

This clone has a handful of counts. V is TRBV28 and J is TRBJ2-7; 14 positions agree with TRBD2. With 3 bases clipped from V and 5 bases from J, the junction kept 6 bases outside the gene matches. In germline, CDR1 is MDHEN, CDR2 SYDVKM. The CDR3 is made up of 16 amino acids. The CDR3 is CASSFPTSGGADEQYF. DNA of the CDR3: TGTGCCAGCAGTTTCCCGACTAGCGGGGGGGCCGACGAGCAGTACTTC.